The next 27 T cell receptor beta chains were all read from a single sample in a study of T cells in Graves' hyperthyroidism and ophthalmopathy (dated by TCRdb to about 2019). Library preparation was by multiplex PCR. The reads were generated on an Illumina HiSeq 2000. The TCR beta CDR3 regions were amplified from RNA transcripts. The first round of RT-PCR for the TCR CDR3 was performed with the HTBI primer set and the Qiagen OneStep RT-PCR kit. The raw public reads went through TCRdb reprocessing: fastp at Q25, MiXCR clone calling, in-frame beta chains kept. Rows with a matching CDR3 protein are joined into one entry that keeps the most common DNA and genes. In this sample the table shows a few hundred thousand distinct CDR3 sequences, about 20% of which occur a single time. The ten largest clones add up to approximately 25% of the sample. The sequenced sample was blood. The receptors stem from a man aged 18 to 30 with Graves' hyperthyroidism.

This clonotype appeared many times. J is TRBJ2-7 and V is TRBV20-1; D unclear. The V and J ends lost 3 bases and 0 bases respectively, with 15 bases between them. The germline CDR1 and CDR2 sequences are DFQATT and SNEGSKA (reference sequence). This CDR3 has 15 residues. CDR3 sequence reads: CSASGATLSSYEQYF. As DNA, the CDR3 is TGCAGTGCTAGTGGCGCCACTCTGAGCTCCTACGAGCAGTACTTC.

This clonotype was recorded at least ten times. CDR3 bases: TGTGCCAGCAGTTCGGACAGAAACACCTACGAGCAGTACTTC. It is translated as CASSSDRNTYEQYF. V gene TRBV11-2 combines with J gene TRBJ2-7; a possible D gene is TRBD1 (6 bases). Germline assignment: CDR1 SGHAT and CDR2 FQNNGV. Trimming left V 6 bases short and J 2 bases short, with 14 bases between. The CDR3 runs to 14 residues.

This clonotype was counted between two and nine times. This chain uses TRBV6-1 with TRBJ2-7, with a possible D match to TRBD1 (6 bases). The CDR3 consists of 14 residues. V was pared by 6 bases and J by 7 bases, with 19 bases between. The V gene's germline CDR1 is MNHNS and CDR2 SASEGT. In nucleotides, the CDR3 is TGTGCCAGCAGCCGGTGGAGACAGGTGGGAGAGCAGTACTTC. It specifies CASSRWRQVGEQYF.

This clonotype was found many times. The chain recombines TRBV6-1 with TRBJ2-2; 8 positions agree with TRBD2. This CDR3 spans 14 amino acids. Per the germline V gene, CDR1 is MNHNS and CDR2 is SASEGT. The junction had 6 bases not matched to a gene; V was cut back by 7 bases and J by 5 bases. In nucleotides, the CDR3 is TGTGCCAGCAAGGACGGGGGGGATACCGGGGAGCTGTTTTTT. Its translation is CASKDGGDTGELFF.

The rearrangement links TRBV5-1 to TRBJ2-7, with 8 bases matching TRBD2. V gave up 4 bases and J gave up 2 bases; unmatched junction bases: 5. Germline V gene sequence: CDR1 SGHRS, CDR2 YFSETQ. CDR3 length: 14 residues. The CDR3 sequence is CASSPGGTTYEQYF. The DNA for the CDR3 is TGCGCCAGCAGCCCGGGAGGGACTACCTACGAGCAGTACTTC.

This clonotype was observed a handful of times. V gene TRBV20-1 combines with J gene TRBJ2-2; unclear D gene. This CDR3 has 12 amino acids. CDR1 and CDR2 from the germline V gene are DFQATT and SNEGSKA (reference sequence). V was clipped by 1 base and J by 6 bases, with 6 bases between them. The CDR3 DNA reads TGCAGTGCTAGAGCAGAGCCCGGGGAGCTGTTTTTT. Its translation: CSARAEPGELFF.

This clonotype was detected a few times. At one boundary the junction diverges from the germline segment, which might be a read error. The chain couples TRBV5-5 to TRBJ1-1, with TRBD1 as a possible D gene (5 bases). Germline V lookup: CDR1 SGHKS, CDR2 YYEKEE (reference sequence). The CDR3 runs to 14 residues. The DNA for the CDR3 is TGTGCCAGCAGCTTGTCTCAGGGATATACTGAAGCTTGCTTT. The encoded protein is CASSLSQGYTEACF.

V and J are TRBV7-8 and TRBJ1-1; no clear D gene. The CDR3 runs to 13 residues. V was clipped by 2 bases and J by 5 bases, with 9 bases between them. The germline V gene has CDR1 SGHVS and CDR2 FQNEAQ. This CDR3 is CASSLTRETEAFF. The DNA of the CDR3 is TGTGCCAGCAGCTTAACTCGGGAGACTGAAGCTTTCTTT.

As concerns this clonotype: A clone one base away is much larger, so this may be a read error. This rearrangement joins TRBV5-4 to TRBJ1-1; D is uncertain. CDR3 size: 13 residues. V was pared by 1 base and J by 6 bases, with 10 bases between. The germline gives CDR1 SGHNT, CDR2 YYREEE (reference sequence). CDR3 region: CASSLYSGAEAFF. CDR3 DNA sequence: TGTGCCAGCAGCTTGTACTCGGGAGCTGAAGCTTTCTTT.

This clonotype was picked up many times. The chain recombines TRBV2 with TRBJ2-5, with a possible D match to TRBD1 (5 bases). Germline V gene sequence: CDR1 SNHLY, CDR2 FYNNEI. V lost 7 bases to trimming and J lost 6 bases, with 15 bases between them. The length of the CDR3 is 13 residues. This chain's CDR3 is CASTRIGAKTQYF. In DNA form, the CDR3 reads TGTGCCAGCACGCGGATAGGGGCAAAGACCCAGTACTTC. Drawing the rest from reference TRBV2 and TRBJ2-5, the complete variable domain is EPEVTQTPSHQVTQMGQEVILRCVPISNHLYFYWYRQILGQKVEFLVSFYNNEISEKSEIFDDQFSVERPDGSNFTLKIRSTKLEDSAMYFCASTRIGAKTQYFGPGTRLLVL.

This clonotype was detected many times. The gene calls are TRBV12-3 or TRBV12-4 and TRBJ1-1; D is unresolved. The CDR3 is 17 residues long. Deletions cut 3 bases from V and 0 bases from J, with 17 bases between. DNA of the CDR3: TGTGCCAGCAGTTTCTTCCCCCGGACGGCCCTGAACACTGAAGCTTTCTTT. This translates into CASSFFPRTALNTEAFF.

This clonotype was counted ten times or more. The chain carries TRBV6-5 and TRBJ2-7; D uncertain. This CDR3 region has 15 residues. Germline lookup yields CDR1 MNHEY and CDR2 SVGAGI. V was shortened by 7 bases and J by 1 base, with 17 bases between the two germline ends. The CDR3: CASITRNSRSYEQYF. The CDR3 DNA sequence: TGTGCCAGCATCACCCGGAACTCCCGATCCTACGAGCAGTACTTC.

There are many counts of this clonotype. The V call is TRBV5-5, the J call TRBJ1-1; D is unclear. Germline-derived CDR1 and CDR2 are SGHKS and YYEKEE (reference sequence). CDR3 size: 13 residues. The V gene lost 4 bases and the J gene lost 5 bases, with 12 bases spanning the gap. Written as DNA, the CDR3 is TGTGCCAGCAGCCCCGTGGGTTTTACTGAAGCTTTCTTT. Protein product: CASSPVGFTEAFF.

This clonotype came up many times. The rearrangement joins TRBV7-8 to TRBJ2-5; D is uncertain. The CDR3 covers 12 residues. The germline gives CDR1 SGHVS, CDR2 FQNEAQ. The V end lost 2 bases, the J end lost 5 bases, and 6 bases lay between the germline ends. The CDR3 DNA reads TGTGCCAGCAGCTTAAATGGGGAGACCCAGTACTTC. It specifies CASSLNGETQYF.

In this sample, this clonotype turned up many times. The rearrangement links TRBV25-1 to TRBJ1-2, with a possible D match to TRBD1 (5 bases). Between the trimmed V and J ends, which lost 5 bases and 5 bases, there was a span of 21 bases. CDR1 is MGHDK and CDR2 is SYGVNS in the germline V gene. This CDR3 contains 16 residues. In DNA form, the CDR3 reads TGTGCCAGCAGTCAAACAATCGGGGGTCGGATATATGGCTACACCTTC. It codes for CASSQTIGGRIYGYTF.

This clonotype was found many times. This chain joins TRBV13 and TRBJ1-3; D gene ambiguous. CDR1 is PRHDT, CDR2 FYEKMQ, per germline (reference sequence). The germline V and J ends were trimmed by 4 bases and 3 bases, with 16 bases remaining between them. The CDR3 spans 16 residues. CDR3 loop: CASSSLVRTGGNTIYF. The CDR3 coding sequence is TGTGCCAGCAGCTCACTTGTCCGCACGGGTGGAAACACCATATATTTT.

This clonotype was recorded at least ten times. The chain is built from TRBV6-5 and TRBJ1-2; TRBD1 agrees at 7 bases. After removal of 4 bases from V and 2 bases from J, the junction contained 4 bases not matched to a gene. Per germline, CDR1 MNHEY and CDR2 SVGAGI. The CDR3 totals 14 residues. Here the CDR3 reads CASSFTQGNYGYTF. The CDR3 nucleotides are TGTGCCAGCAGTTTTACACAGGGGAACTATGGCTACACCTTC.

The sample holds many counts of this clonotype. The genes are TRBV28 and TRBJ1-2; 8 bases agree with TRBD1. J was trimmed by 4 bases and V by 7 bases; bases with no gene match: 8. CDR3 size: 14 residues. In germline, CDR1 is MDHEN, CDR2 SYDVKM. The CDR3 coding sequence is TGTGCCAGCACAGATCGGACAGGGACCTATGGCTACACCTTC. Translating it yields CASTDRTGTYGYTF.

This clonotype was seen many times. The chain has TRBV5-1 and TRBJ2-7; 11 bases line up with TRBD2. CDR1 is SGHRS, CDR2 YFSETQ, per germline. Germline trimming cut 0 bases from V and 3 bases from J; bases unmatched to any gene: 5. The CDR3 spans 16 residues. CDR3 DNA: TGCGCCAGCAGCTTGGCCGAGACTAGCGGGGACTACGAGCAGTACTTC. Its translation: CASSLAETSGDYEQYF.

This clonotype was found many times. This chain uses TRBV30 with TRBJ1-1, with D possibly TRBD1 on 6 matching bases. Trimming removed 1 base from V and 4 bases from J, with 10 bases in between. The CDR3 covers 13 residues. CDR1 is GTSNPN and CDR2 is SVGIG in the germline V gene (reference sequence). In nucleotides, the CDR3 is TGTGCCTGGAGTGCGGGGGCCGGCACTGAAGCTTTCTTT. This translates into CAWSAGAGTEAFF.

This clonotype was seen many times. DNA for the CDR3: TGTGCCAGCAGTGGGTCAGGGGGCAGAGGAACTGAAGCTTTCTTT. It translates to CASSGSGGRGTEAFF. J is TRBJ1-1 and V is TRBV25-1; 8 bases fit TRBD1. This CDR3 spans 15 amino acids. V lost 4 bases, J lost 5 bases, and 9 bases stayed unmatched. Germline V gives CDR1 MGHDK, CDR2 SYGVNS.

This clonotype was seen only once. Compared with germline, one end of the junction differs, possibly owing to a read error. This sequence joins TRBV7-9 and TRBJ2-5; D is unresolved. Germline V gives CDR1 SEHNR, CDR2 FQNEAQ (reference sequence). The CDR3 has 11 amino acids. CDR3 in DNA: TGTGCCAGCAGCTTTAGTGAGAGCCAGTACTTC. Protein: CASSFSESQYF. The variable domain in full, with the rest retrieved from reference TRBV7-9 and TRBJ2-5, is DTGVSQNPRHKITKRGQNVTFRCDPISEHNRLYWYRQTLGQGPEFLTYFQNEAQLEKSRLLSDRFSAERPKGSFSTLEIQRTEQGDSAMYLCASSFSESQYFGPGTRLLVL.

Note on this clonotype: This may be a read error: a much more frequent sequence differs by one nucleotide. CDR3 in DNA: TGCGCCAGCAGCTTGAATTTGAAGGGAGAAGCTTGCTTT. It codes for CASSLNLKGEACF. The chain is built from TRBV5-1 and TRBJ1-1; D gene unclear. The length of the CDR3 is 13 residues. Germline CDR1 reads SGHRS; CDR2 reads YFSETQ.

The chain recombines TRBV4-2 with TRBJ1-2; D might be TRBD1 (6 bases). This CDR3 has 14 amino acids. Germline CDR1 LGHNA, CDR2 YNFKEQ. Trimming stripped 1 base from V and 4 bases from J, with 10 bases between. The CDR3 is CASSQARGAYGYTF. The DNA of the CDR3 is TGTGCCAGCAGCCAAGCGAGGGGGGCCTATGGCTACACCTTC.

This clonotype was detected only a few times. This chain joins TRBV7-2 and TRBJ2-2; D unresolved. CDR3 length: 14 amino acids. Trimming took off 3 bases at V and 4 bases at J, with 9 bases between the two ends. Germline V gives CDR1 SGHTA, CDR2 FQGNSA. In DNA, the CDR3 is TGTGCCAGCAGCTTGGCAGCAGGCACCGGGGAGCTGTTTTTT. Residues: CASSLAAGTGELFF.

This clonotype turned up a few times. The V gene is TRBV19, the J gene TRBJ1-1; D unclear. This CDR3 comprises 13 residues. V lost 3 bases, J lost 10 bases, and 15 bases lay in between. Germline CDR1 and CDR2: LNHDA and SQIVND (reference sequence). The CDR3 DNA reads TGTGCCAGTAGTATCGGGGTTTGGGGTGGAGCTTTCTTT. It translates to CASSIGVWGGAFF.

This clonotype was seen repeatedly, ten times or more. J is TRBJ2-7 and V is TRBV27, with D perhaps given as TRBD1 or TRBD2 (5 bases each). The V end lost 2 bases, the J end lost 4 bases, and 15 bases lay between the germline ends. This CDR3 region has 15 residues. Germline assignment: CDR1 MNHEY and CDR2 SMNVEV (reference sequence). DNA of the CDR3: TGTGCCAGCAGTTTAACCCCGGGGCAAGGGTACGAGCAGTACTTC. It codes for CASSLTPGQGYEQYF.